Listed below are T cell receptor beta chains from one sample, sequenced in a study of blood T cell repertoires in COVID-19. Assay used: immunoSEQ multiplex PCR; TCRdb lists only in-frame clones, some missing. The sample shows 140,000 to 150,000 clones, about 84% of them seen only once. The sample consisted of peripheral blood. The receptors here all came from a woman between 50 and 59 years old with acute or convalescent COVID-19. Both conserved end residues are part of each CDR3. Fields, in order: clone size, J gene, D gene, V gene, CDR3 protein, CDR3 DNA. A D gene is named only where the DNA matches it firmly. Part of the rows lack a size; the others show once, few, many or a class for expanded clones.

- | TRBJ1-5 | TRBD1 | TRBV7-9 | CASSSGTGFLGSNQPQHF | TGTGCCAGCAGCTCCGGGACAGGTTTCTTGGGTAGCAATCAGCCCCAGCATTTT
- | TRBJ2-1 | - | TRBV11-2 | CASSLTRGANNEQFF | TGTGCCAGCAGCTTAACCAGGGGGGCTAACAATGAGCAGTTCTTC
once | TRBJ2-7 | - | TRBV7-9 | CASSIGTLPYEQYF | TGTGCCAGCAGCATCGGGACTTTACCCTACGAGCAGTACTTC
- | TRBJ1-5 | - | TRBV18 | CASSPFGGGWEQPQHF | TGTGCCAGCTCACCGTTTGGCGGGGGATGGGAACAGCCCCAGCATTTT
- | TRBJ1-5 | - | TRBV7-6 | CASSHRTAGQPQHF | TGTGCCAGCAGCCATCGGACAGCTGGACAGCCCCAGCATTTT
- | TRBJ2-1 | - | TRBV5-1 | CASSQGTSRSYNEQFF | TGCGCCAGCAGCCAGGGGACCTCGCGCTCCTACAATGAGCAGTTCTTC
- | TRBJ2-7 | - | TRBV5-4 | CASMERGSSYEQYF | TGTGCCAGCATGGAGCGTGGGAGCTCCTACGAGCAGTACTTC
- | TRBJ2-3 | TRBD2 | TRBV9 | CASSVALSGGSTDTQYF | TGTGCCAGCAGCGTAGCTCTTAGCGGGGGCAGCACAGATACGCAGTATTTT
- | TRBJ1-1 | TRBD1 | TRBV6-6 | CASSSRGQLKAFF | TGTGCCAGCAGTTCCCGGGGACAGCTGAAAGCTTTCTTT
many | TRBJ2-7 | TRBD2 | TRBV2 | CASRAGAPYEQYF | TGTGCCAGCAGGGCGGGAGCCCCCTACGAGCAGTACTTC
few | TRBJ2-1 | - | TRBV7-9 | CASIPRGYNEQFF | TGTGCCAGCATCCCCAGGGGTTACAATGAGCAGTTCTTC
- | TRBJ1-2 | - | TRBV2 | CASSDSGFYGYTF | TGTGCCAGCAGTGATTCGGGATTCTATGGCTACACCTTC
- | TRBJ1-1 | - | TRBV6-2/TRBV6-3 | CASSYGPGEAFF | TGTGCCAGCAGTTACGGTCCAGGGGAAGCTTTCTTT
- | TRBJ2-7 | TRBD1 | TRBV7-8 | CASSLGQGTGLYEQYF | TGTGCCAGCAGCTTGGGGCAAGGGACAGGTCTCTACGAGCAGTACTTC
- | TRBJ1-6 | TRBD1 | TRBV7-2 | CASSLGVRAGGAPLHF | TGTGCCAGCAGCTTAGGGGTTAGGGCAGGGGGCGCCCCCCTCCACTTT
- | TRBJ2-7 | TRBD1 | TRBV3-1/TRBV3-2 | CASSQDAEGWGTGPYEQYF | TGTGCCAGCAGCCAAGATGCGGAGGGTTGGGGGACAGGCCCCTACGAGCAGTACTTC
- | TRBJ2-4 | TRBD2 | TRBV2 | CASSPFTTSIDIQYF | TGTGCCAGCAGCCCCTTCACGACTAGCATTGACATTCAGTACTTC
- | TRBJ1-2 | TRBD1 | TRBV6-5 | CASTSGQGVGYTF | TGTGCCAGCACCTCCGGACAGGGAGTAGGCTACACCTTC
- | TRBJ2-5 | - | TRBV7-2 | CASSRFPQPNGEGTQYF | TGTGCCAGCAGCCGGTTCCCCCAGCCCAACGGGGAAGGGACCCAGTACTTC
- | TRBJ2-5 | - | TRBV7-2 | CASSLYQETQYF | TGTGCCAGCAGCCTCTACCAAGAGACCCAGTACTTC
- | TRBJ1-2 | - | TRBV14 | CASSLARDGGYTF | TGTGCCAGCAGCCTAGCCAGGGATGGAGGCTACACCTTC
- | TRBJ2-1 | - | TRBV7-6 | CASSSMPGDNEQFF | TGTGCCAGCAGCTCCATGCCAGGGGACAATGAGCAGTTCTTC
- | TRBJ1-5 | TRBD1 | TRBV2 | CASTTGEQPQHF | TGTGCCAGCACAACAGGGGAACAGCCCCAGCATTTT
- | TRBJ1-5 | - | TRBV28 | CASSERGAGQPQHF | TGTGCCAGCAGTGAGCGGGGGGCAGGTCAGCCCCAGCATTTT
- | TRBJ1-4 | TRBD1 | TRBV11-2 | CASSPGQGFAFF | TGTGCCAGCAGCCCAGGACAGGGATTTGCTTTTTTT
- | TRBJ2-1 | - | TRBV6-5 | CASSYSRPRSYNEQFF | TGTGCCAGCAGTTACTCGAGGCCCCGCTCCTACAATGAGCAGTTCTTC
- | TRBJ1-3 | - | TRBV14 | CASSQVAGFGNTIYF | TGTGCCAGCAGCCAAGTGGCAGGCTTTGGAAACACCATATATTTT
- | TRBJ1-4 | - | TRBV9 | CASSVDGGSDNEKLFF | TGTGCCAGCAGCGTAGATGGGGGCAGTGATAATGAAAAACTGTTTTTT
- | TRBJ2-7 | - | TRBV30 | CAWSSERVPSYEQYF | TGTGCCTGGAGTAGCGAGCGGGTTCCTTCCTACGAGCAGTACTTC
few | TRBJ2-7 | - | TRBV7-2 | CASSFTSYEQYF | TGTGCCAGCAGCTTTACATCCTACGAGCAGTACTTC
- | TRBJ2-1 | - | TRBV18 | CASSPGDPSSYNEQFF | TGTGCCAGCTCACCAGGAGACCCCAGCTCCTACAATGAGCAGTTCTTC
- | TRBJ1-1 | TRBD1 | TRBV5-1 | CASSQGQGLNTEAFF | TGCGCCAGCAGCCAGGGACAGGGTTTGAACACTGAAGCTTTCTTT
once | TRBJ1-5 | - | TRBV30 | CAWSVQAYSNQPQHF | TGTGCCTGGAGTGTACAGGCGTATAGCAATCAGCCCCAGCATTTT
- | TRBJ2-1 | TRBD2 | TRBV7-8 | CASSLVASGGYNEQFF | TGTGCCAGCAGCTTAGTGGCTAGCGGGGGCTACAATGAGCAGTTCTTC
- | TRBJ2-7 | TRBD1 | TRBV3-1/TRBV3-2 | CASSQVRGHPLSHEQYF | TGTGCCAGCAGCCAAGTAAGGGGGCACCCCCTTTCCCACGAGCAGTACTTC
- | TRBJ2-1 | TRBD2 | TRBV5-1 | CASRLLAGGPNNEQFF | TGCGCCAGCAGATTATTAGCGGGGGGGCCCAATAATGAGCAGTTCTTC
- | TRBJ2-3 | TRBD1 | TRBV4-2 | CASSQDLTGEVDTQYF | TGTGCCAGCAGCCAAGACTTGACAGGGGAAGTAGATACGCAGTATTTT
few | TRBJ2-7 | TRBD1 | TRBV19 | CASSSGTGSYEQYF | TGTGCCAGTAGTAGTGGGACAGGGTCCTACGAGCAGTACTTC
few | TRBJ2-3 | TRBD1 | TRBV6-2/TRBV6-3 | CASSLTGASDTQYF | TGTGCCAGCAGTTTGACAGGGGCTTCAGATACGCAGTATTTT
- | TRBJ1-1 | - | TRBV19 | CASSMGGQIGAFF | TGTGCCAGTAGTATGGGGGGGCAAATCGGAGCTTTCTTT